What follows is one TCR beta chain and its context. The antigen is unknown. This sample is drawn from a study of beta chain features in type 1 diabetes. Staining for CD45RO/CCR7/CD25/CD127/CD95/CD27 allowed sorting of CD4+ naive, central memory, regulatory and stem cell-like memory cells. Study-wide results and limits: All four CD4+ subsets of Type 1 diabetes patients contained TCRB CDR3s that were moderately but significantly shorter. HLA effects on TCRB rearrangement stayed unresolved here. The naive, central memory and Treg TCRB repertoires showed an apparent similarity that was greater among patients than among healthy donors. Insertions were fewer and deletions more numerous at VDJ junctions in type 1 diabetes patients.

CDR3 length: 13 amino acids. Trimming took 6 bases from V and 3 from J; bases not matched to a gene: 2. Germline V CDR1 and CDR2: LNHDA, SQIVND (reference sequence). The sequenced template was cDNA made from the entire isolated RNA. Sequenced by immunoSEQ multiplex PCR; TCRdb stores in-frame clones only, minus some. The data contain about 360,000 clones, roughly 12% of them singletons. The gene calls are TRBV19 and TRBJ1-5; TRBD1 agrees at 7 bases. Sequences were obtained from naive CD4+ T cells from blood. The receptor was derived from a woman aged 18-30 years with type 1 diabetes. This CDR3 reads CASRGQLNQPQHF. The CDR3 region has the DNA TGTGCCAGTAGGGGACAGCTCAATCAGCCCCAGCATTTT.